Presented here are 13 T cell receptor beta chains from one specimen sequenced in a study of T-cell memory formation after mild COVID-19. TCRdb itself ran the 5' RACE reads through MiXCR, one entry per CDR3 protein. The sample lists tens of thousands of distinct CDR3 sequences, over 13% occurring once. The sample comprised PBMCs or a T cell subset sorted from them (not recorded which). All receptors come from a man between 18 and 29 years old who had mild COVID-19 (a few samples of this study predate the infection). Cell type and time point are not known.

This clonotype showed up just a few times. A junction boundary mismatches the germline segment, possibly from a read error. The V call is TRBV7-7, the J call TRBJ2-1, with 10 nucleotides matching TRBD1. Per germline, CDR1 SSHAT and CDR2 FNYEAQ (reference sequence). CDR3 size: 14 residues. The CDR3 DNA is TGTGCTAGCAGCTCTTCGACAGGGGGCCATGAGCAGTTCTTC. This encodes CASSSSTGGHEQFF.

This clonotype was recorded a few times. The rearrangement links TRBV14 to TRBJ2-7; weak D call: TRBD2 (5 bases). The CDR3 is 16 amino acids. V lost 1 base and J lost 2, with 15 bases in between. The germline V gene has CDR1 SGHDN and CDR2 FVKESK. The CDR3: CASSQGLGKEAYEQYF. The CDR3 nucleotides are TGTGCCAGCAGCCAAGGCCTCGGGAAGGAGGCCTACGAGCAGTACTTC.

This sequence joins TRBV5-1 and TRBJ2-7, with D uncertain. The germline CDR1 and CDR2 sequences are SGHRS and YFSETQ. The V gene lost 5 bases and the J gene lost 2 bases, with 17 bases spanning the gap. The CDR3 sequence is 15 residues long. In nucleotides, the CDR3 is TGCGCCAGCAGAATGGCAGCAGGTGGGACCTACGAGCAGTACTTC. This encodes CASRMAAGGTYEQYF.

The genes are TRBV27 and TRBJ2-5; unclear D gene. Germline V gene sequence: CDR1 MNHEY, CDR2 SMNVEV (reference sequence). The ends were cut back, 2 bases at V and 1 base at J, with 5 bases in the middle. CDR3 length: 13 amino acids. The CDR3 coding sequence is TGTGCCAGCAGTTTACACCTCCAAGAGACCCAGTACTTC. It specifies CASSLHLQETQYF.

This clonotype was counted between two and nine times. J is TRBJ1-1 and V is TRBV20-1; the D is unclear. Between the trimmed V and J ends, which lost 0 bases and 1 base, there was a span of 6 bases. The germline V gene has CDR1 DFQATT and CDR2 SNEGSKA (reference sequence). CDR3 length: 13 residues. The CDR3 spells CSARDIENTEAFF. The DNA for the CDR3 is TGCAGTGCTAGAGACATCGAGAACACTGAAGCTTTCTTT.

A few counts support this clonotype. CDR3 sequence reads: CASSHEGGGHTDTQYF. CDR3 DNA sequence: TGTGCCAGCAGCCACGAGGGCGGGGGGCACACAGATACGCAGTATTTT. The V call is TRBV3-1, the J call TRBJ2-3; TRBD2 agrees at 8 bases. CDR1 LGHDT and CDR2 YNNKEL come from the germline V gene (reference sequence). This CDR3 has 16 amino acids. The V gene end was trimmed by 3 bases and the J gene end by 2 bases; junction bases not matched to a gene: 7.

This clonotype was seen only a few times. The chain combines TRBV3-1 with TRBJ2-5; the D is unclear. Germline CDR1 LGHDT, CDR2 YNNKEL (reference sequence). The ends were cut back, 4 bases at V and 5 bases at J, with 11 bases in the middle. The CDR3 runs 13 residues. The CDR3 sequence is CASSLENSETQYF. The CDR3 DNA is TGTGCCAGCAGCCTAGAAAATTCGGAGACCCAGTACTTC.

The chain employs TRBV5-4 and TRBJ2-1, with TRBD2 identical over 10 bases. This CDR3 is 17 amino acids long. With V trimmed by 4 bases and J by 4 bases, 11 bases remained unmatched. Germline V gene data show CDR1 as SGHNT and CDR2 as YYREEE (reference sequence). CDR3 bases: TGTGCCAGCAGCCGAAATCTAGCGGGGGACAAGTACAATGAGCAGTTCTTC. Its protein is CASSRNLAGDKYNEQFF.

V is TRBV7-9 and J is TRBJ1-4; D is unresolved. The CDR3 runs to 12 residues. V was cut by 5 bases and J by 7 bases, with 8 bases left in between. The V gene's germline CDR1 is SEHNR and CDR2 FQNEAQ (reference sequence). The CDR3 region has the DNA TGTGCCAGCAGCCCGCAGGCTGAAAAACTGTTTTTT. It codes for CASSPQAEKLFF.

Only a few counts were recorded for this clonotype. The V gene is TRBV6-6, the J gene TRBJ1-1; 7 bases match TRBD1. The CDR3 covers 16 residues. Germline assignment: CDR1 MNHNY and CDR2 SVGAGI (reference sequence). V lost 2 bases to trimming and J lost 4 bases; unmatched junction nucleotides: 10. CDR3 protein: CASSYIPTGAGTEAFF. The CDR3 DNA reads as TGTGCCAGCAGTTACATCCCAACAGGGGCGGGCACTGAAGCTTTCTTT.

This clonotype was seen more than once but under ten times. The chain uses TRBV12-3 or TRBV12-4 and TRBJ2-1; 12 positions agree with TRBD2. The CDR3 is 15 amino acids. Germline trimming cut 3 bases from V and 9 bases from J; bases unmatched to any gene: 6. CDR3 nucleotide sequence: TGTGCCAGCAGTTTCGGGCTAGCGGGGGGGAGTGAGCAGTTCTTC. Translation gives CASSFGLAGGSEQFF.

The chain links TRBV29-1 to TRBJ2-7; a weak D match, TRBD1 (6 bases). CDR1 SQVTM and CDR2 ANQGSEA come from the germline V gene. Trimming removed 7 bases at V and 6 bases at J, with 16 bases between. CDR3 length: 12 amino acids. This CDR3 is CSAGVTPAEQYV. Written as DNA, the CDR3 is TGCAGCGCAGGGGTTACCCCCGCCGAGCAGTACGTC.

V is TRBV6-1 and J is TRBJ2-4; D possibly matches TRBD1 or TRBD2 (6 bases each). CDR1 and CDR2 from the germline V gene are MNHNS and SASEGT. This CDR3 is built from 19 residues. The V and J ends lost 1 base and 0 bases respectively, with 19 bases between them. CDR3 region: CASSEGGGKGPLAKNIQYF. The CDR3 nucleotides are TGTGCCAGCAGTGAAGGAGGGGGGAAAGGGCCTCTAGCCAAAAACATTCAGTACTTC.